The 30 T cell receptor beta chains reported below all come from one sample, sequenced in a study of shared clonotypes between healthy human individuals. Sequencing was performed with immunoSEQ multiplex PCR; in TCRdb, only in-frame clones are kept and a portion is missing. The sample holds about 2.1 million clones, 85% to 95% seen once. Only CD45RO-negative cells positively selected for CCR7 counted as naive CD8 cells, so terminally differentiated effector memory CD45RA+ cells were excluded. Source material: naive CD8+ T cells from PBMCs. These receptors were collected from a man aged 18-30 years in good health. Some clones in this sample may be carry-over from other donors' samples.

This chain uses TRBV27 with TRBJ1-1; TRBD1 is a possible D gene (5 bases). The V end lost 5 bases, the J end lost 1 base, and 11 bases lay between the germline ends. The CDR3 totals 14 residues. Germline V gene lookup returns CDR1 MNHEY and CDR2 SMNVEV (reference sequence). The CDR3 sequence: CASSTRVGNTEAFF. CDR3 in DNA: TGTGCCAGCAGTACCAGGGTTGGGAACACTGAAGCTTTCTTT.

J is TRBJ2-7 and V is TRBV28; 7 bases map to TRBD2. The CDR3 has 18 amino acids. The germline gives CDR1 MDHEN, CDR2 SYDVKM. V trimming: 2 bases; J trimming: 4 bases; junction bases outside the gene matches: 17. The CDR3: CASSLIGIQREAQYEQYF. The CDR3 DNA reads TGTGCCAGCAGTTTAATAGGAATCCAGCGGGAAGCTCAGTACGAGCAGTACTTC.

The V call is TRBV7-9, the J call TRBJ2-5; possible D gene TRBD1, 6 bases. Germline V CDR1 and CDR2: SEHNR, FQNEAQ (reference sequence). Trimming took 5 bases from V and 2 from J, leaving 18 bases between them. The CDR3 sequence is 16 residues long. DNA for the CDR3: TGTGCCAGCAGCCATACCCCAGGGGATCCACAAGAGACCCAGTACTTC. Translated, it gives CASSHTPGDPQETQYF. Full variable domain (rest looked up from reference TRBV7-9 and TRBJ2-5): DTGVSQNPRHKITKRGQNVTFRCDPISEHNRLYWYRQTLGQGPEFLTYFQNEAQLEKSRLLSDRFSAERPKGSFSTLEIQRTEQGDSAMYLCASSHTPGDPQETQYFGPGTRLLVL.

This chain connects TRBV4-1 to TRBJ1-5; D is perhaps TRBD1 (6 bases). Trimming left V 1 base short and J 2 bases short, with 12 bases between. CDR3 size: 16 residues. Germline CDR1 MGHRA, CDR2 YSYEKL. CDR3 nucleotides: TGCGCCAGCAGCCAAGTAGGGGGTAGCGGCAATCAGCCCCAGCATTTT. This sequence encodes CASSQVGGSGNQPQHF.

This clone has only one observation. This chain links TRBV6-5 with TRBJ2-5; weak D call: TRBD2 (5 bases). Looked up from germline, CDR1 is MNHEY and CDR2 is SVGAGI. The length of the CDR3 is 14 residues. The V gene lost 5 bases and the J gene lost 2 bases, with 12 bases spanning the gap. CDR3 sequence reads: CASSHGAEQETQYF. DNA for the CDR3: TGTGCCAGCAGTCACGGAGCGGAACAAGAGACCCAGTACTTC.

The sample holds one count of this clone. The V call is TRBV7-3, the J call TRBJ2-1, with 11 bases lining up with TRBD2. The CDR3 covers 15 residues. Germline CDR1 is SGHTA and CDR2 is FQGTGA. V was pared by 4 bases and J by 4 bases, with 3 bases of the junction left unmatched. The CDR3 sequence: CASSYLAGGYNEQFF. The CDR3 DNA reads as TGTGCCAGCAGCTACCTAGCGGGAGGATACAATGAGCAGTTCTTC.

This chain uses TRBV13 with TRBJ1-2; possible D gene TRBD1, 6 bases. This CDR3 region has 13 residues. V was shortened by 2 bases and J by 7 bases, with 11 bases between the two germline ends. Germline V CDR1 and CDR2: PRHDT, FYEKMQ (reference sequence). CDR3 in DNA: TGTGCCAGCAGCTTACGGGGGCTACGTGGCTACACCTTC. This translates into CASSLRGLRGYTF. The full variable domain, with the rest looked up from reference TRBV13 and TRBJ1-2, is AAGVIQSPRHLIKEKRETATLKCYPIPRHDTVYWYQQGPGQDPQFLISFYEKMQSDKGSIPDRFSAQQFSDYHSELNMSSLELGDSALYFCASSLRGLRGYTFGSGTRLTVV.

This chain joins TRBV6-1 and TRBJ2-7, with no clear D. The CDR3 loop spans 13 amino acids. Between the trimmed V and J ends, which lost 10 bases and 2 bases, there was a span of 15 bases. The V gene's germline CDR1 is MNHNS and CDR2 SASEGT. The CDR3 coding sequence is TGTGCCACGATTTGGACCGGGCCCTACGAGCAGTACTTC. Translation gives CATIWTGPYEQYF.

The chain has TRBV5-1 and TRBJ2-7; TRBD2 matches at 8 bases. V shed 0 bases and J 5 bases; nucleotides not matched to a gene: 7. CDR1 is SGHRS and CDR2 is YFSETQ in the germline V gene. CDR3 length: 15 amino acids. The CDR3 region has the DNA TGCGCCAGCAGCTTGGCCGTGAGCGGGAGTAACGAGCAGTACTTC. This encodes CASSLAVSGSNEQYF.

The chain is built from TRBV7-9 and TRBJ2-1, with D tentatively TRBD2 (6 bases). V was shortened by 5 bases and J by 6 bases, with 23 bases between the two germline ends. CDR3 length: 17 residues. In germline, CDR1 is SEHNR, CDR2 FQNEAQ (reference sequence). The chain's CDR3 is CASSPRGGQGPSNEQFF. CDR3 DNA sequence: TGTGCCAGCAGCCCTCGAGGAGGGCAGGGACCCAGCAATGAGCAGTTCTTC.

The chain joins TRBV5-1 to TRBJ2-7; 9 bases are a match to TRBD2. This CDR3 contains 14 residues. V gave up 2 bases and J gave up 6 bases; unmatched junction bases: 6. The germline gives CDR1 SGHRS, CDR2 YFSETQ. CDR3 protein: CASSLSGRSAEQYF. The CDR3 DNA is TGCGCCAGCAGCTTAAGCGGGAGGTCCGCCGAGCAGTACTTC.

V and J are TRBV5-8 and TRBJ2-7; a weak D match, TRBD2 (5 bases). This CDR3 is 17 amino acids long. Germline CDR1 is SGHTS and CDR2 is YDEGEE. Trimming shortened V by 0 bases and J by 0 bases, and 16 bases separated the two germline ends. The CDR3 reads CASSLGAAVFLSYEQYF. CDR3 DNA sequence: TGTGCCAGCAGCTTGGGGGCAGCGGTCTTTCTCTCCTACGAGCAGTACTTC.

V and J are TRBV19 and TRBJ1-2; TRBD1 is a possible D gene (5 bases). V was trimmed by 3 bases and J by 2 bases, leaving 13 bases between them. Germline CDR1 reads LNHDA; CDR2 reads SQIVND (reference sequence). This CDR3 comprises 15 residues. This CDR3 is CASSMRGAGNYGYTF. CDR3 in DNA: TGTGCCAGTAGTATGCGAGGGGCAGGGAACTATGGCTACACCTTC.

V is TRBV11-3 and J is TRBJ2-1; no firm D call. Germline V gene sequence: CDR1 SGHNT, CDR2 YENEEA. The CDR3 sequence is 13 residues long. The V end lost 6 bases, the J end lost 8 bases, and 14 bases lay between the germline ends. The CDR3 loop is CASSDPLGDEQFF. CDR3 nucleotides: TGTGCCAGCAGTGACCCCCTTGGCGATGAGCAGTTCTTC.

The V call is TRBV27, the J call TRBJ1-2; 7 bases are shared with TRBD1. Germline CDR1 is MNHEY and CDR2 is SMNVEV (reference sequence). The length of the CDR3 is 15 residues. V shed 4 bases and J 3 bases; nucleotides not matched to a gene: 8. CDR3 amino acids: CASSSLTGEYYGYTF. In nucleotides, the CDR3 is TGTGCCAGCAGTTCATTAACAGGGGAATACTATGGCTACACCTTC.

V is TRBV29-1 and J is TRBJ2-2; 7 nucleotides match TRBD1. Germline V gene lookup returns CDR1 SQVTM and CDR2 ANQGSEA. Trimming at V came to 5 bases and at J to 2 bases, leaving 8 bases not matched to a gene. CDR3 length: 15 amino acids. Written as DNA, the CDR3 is TGCAGCGTTTACTTCGGGACAGAAAACACCGGGGAGCTGTTTTTT. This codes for CSVYFGTENTGELFF.

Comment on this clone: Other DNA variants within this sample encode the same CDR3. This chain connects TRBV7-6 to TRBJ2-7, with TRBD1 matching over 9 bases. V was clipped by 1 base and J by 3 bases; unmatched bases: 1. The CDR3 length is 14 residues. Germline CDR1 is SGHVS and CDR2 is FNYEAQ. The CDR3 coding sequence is TGTGCCAGCAGCTTAGTGGGACAGGGCTACGAGCAGTACTTC. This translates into CASSLVGQGYEQYF.

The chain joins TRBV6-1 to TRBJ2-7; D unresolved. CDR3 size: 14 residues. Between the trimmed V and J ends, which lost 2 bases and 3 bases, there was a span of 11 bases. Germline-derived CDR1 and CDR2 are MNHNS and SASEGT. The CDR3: CASSELRLDYEQYF. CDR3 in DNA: TGTGCCAGCAGTGAACTCAGGTTGGACTACGAGCAGTACTTC.

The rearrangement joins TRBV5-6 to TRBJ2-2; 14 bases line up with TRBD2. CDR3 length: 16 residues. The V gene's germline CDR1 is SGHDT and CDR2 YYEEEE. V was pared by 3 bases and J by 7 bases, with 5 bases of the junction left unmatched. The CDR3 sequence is CASSWGLAGAGGELFF. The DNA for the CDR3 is TGTGCCAGCAGCTGGGGACTAGCGGGAGCGGGCGGGGAGCTGTTTTTT. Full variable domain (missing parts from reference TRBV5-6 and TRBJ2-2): DAGVTQSPTHLIKTRGQQVTLRCSPKSGHDTVSWYQQALGQGPQFIFQYYEEEERQRGNFPDRFSGHQFPNYSSELNVNALLLGDSALYLCASSWGLAGAGGELFFGEGSRLTVL.

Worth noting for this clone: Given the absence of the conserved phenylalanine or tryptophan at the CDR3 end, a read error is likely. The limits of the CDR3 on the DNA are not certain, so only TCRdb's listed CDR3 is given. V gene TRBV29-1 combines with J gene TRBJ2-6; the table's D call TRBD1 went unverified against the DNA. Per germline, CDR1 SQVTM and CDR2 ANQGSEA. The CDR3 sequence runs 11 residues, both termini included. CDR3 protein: CSVDFWGQLLI.

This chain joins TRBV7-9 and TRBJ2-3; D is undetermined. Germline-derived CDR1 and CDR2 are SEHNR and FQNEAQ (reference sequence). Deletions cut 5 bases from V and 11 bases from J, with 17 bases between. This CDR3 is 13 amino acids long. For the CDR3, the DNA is TGTGCCAGCAGCCCCCTCCCGAGCGACGTGCAGTATTTT. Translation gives CASSPLPSDVQYF.

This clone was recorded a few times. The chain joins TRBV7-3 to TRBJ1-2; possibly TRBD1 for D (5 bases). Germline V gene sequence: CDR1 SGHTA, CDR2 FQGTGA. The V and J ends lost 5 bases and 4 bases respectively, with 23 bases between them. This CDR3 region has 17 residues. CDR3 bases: TGTGCCAGCAGCCCCCGGGGGAAGAGAGGGGAAGGCTATGGCTACACCTTC. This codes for CASSPRGKRGEGYGYTF.

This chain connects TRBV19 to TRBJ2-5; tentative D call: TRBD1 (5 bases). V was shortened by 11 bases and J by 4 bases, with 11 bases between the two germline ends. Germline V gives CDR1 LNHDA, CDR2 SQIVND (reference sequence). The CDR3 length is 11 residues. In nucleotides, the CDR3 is TGTGCCTCCCGGCAGGGAGAGACCCAGTACTTC. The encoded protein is CASRQGETQYF.

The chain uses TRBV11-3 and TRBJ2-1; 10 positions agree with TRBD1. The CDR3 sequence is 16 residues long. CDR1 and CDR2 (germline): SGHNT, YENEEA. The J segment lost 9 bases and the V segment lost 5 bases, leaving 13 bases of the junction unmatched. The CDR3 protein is CASSPRGTGVKVEQFF. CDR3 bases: TGTGCCAGCAGCCCCCGCGGGACAGGGGTTAAAGTTGAGCAGTTCTTC.

CDR3 sequence reads: CASSLHGPSWGTQYF. CDR3 DNA: TGTGCCAGCAGCCTTCACGGTCCTAGTTGGGGGACCCAGTACTTC. This chain links TRBV21-1 with TRBJ2-5. TRBV21-1 is termed a pseudogene. The length of the CDR3 is 15 residues.

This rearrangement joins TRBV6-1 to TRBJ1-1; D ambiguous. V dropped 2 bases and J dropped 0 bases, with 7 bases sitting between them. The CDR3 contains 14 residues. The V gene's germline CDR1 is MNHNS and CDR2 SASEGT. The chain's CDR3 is CASSETRVNTEAFF. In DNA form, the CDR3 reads TGTGCCAGCAGTGAAACCCGGGTGAACACTGAAGCTTTCTTT.

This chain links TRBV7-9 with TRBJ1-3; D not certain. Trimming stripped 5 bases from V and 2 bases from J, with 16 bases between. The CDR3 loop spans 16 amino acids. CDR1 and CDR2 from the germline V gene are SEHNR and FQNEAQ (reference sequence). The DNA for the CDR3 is TGTGCCAGCAGCCAAACGCAGAGGCTCGCTGGAAACACCATATATTTT. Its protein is CASSQTQRLAGNTIYF. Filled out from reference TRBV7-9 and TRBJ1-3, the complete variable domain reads DTGVSQNPRHKITKRGQNVTFRCDPISEHNRLYWYRQTLGQGPEFLTYFQNEAQLEKSRLLSDRFSAERPKGSFSTLEIQRTEQGDSAMYLCASSQTQRLAGNTIYFGEGSWLTVV.

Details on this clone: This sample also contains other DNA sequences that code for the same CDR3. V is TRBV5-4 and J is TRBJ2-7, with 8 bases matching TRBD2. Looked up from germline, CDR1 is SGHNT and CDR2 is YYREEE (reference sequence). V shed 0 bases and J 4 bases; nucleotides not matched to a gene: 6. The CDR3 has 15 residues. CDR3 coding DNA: TGTGCCAGCAGCTTGGGAGTTGCGGGAGGATACGAGCAGTACTTC. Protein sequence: CASSLGVAGGYEQYF.

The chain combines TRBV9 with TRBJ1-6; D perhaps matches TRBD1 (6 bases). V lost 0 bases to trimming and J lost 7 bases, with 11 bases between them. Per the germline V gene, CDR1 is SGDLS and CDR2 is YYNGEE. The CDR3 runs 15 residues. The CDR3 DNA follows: TGTGCCAGCAGCGTAGAGGGACACCAAAATTCACCCCTCCACTTT. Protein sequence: CASSVEGHQNSPLHF.

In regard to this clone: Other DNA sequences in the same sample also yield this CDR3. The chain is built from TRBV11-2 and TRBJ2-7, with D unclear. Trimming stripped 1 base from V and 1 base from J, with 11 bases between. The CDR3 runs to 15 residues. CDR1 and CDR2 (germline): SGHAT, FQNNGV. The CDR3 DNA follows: TGTGCCAGCAGCTTAGGCGCATCGAGTTCCTACGAGCAGTACTTC. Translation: CASSLGASSSYEQYF.